The 5 T cell receptor beta chains below all came from one sample that was sequenced in a study of blood T cell repertoires in COVID-19. The assay was immunoSEQ multiplex PCR, and TCRdb's table has in-frame clones only and misses some. This sample has under 80,000 clones; about 90% occur once, and the top ten carry less than 7.5%. Sequencing input: peripheral blood. Receptors were obtained from a woman aged 80 or over with active COVID-19.

The rearrangement uses TRBV19 and TRBJ2-1; possible D gene TRBD2, 5 bases. Trimming stripped 1 base from V and 9 bases from J, with 7 bases between. Germline loops: CDR1 LNHDA, CDR2 SQIVND (reference sequence). CDR3 length: 12 residues. The CDR3 DNA sequence: TGTGCCAGTAGTATAGCGGGGTTTGAGCAGTTCTTC. It specifies CASSIAGFEQFF.

The V and J genes are TRBV5-1 and TRBJ2-1, with 11 nucleotides matching TRBD2. V was pared by 4 bases and J by 10 bases, with 7 bases of the junction left unmatched. Per the germline V gene, CDR1 is SGHRS and CDR2 is YFSETQ. CDR3 size: 14 residues. CDR3 bases: TGCGCCAGCAGCCTCAGACTAGCGGGACTAGAGCAGTTCTTC. Translating gives CASSLRLAGLEQFF.

The V gene is TRBV7-2, the J gene TRBJ2-1, with a weak D call TRBD1 (5 bases). The germline V gene has CDR1 SGHTA and CDR2 FQGNSA. CDR3 size: 16 residues. Trimming left V 5 bases short and J 8 bases short, with 22 bases between. The CDR3 DNA sequence: TGTGCCAGCAGCCCCTACCTGGGGCAGAATCTGGATGAGCAGTTCTTC. It yields the protein CASSPYLGQNLDEQFF.

The rearrangement joins TRBV7-3 to TRBJ2-3; the match to TRBD2 covers 7 bases. Unmatched junction bases numbered 8, after V lost 0 bases and J lost 2 bases. Germline CDR1 and CDR2: SGHTA and FQGTGA. There are 17 residues in the CDR3. DNA of the CDR3: TGTGCCAGCAGCTTAACGTTTCGGCTAGCGGACACAGATACGCAGTATTTT. Encoded protein: CASSLTFRLADTDTQYF.

The chain couples TRBV19 to TRBJ2-7; D perhaps matches TRBD1 (6 bases). With 6 bases removed from V and 3 bases from J, the gap between germline ends came to 15 bases. The germline V gene encodes CDR1 LNHDA and CDR2 SQIVND (reference sequence). The CDR3 extends over 14 amino acids. The CDR3 DNA is TGTGCCAGTAGCTGGGGACACAGTAACTACGAGCAGTACTTC. Encoded protein: CASSWGHSNYEQYF.